One sample yielded the 2 T cell receptor beta chains listed below, sequenced in a study of T-cell memory formation after mild COVID-19. TCRdb independently ran MiXCR on the 5' RACE reads; one entry per CDR3 protein. Of hundreds of thousands of distinct CDR3 sequences in the sample, 20% to 30% were seen once. The sequenced material came from PBMCs or a T cell subset sorted from them (not recorded which). The source is an adult woman who had mild COVID-19 (a few samples of this study predate the infection). Cell type and time point are not known.

There are a few counts of this clonotype. The chain is built from TRBV7-8 and TRBJ2-1; 8 nucleotides align to TRBD2. CDR1 is SGHVS, CDR2 FQNEAQ, per germline. Losses at the gene ends were 2 bases for V and 4 bases for J; bases not matched to a gene: 7. The CDR3 is 16 amino acids. CDR3 sequence: CASSLRAGAAYNEQFF. The CDR3 region has the DNA TGTGCCAGCAGCTTAAGAGCGGGAGCGGCGTACAATGAGCAGTTCTTC.

The rearrangement links TRBV10-3 to TRBJ2-7; 7 nucleotides align to TRBD2. Germline CDR1 reads ENHRY; CDR2 reads SYGVKD. The CDR3 is 10 amino acids. Trimming removed 11 bases from V and 7 bases from J; junction bases left unmatched: 5. DNA for the CDR3: TGTGCCCCCCCCGGGAGGGAGCAGTACTTC. It specifies CAPPGREQYF.